A selection of T cell receptor beta chains follows, all from one sample in a study of blood T cell repertoires in COVID-19. Generated by immunoSEQ multiplex PCR, the TCRdb table keeps only in-frame clones and is missing some. The top ten clones hold 2% to 3% of a sample with about 210,000 clones, around 88% of them seen once. Sequencing was done on a sample of PBMCs or T cells enriched from blood (not recorded which). The source of these receptors is a woman aged 40-49 years with acute COVID-19. CDR3s include the opening cysteine and the closing phenylalanine or tryptophan. A D gene is named only where the DNA matches it firmly. Clone sizes are given selectively: once, few, many, or a class where the clone is expanded.

D	V	J	size	DNA	CDR3
-	TRBV6-5	TRBJ1-4	-	TGTGCCAGCAGGCCCGGACAGATTAATGAAAAACTGTTTTTT	CASRPGQINEKLFF
TRBD1	TRBV9	TRBJ1-6	-	TGTGCCAGCAGCCTAGGGACAGCTAATAATTCACCCCTCCACTTT	CASSLGTANNSPLHF
-	TRBV6-5	TRBJ2-7	-	TGTGCCAGCAGTTACTTTACAGGCCAGTCCTACGAGCAGTACTTC	CASSYFTGQSYEQYF
-	TRBV6-4	TRBJ2-3	few	TGTGCCAGCAGTGAAGAAGCCACAGATACGCAGTATTTT	CASSEEATDTQYF
-	TRBV5-6	TRBJ1-5	-	TGTGCCAGCAGTGAGGAGGGGACCTTTGGGCCCCAGCATTTT	CASSEEGTFGPQHF
-	TRBV5-1	TRBJ1-5	-	TGCGCCAGCAGCTTGGAGTCAGGGTGGCAGCCCCAGCATTTT	CASSLESGWQPQHF
TRBD1	TRBV7-2	TRBJ1-1	-	TGTGCCAGCAGCTTAGCTAACAGGGGGCTCACTGAAGCTTTCTTT	CASSLANRGLTEAFF
-	TRBV6-2/TRBV6-3	TRBJ1-2	-	TGTGCCAGCAGCTACTTCCCCATGGGGCAGGGTGACTATGGCTACACCTTC	CASSYFPMGQGDYGYTF
TRBD1	TRBV4-3	TRBJ1-4	-	TGCGCCAGCAGCCACAGGGGGCTTGGTGAAAAACTGTTTTTT	CASSHRGLGEKLFF
TRBD1	TRBV30	TRBJ2-6	few	TGTGCCCGTGGGACAGGGAATACTGGGGCCAACGTCCTGACTTTC	CARGTGNTGANVLTF
TRBD2	TRBV5-1	TRBJ2-1	-	TGCGCCAGCAGCTTGGTCGGCGGGAGGGCCGACAATGAGCAGTTCTTC	CASSLVGGRADNEQFF
TRBD1	TRBV29-1	TRBJ1-4	-	TGCAGCGTTGATGGGACAGGGACCGCTGAAAAACTGTTTTTT	CSVDGTGTAEKLFF
TRBD2	TRBV7-2	TRBJ2-2	-	TGTGCCAGCAGCTTACTTCCCGGGGGGGGATTCGCGAACACCGGGGAGCTGTTTTTT	CASSLLPGGGFANTGELFF
-	TRBV11-2	TRBJ2-5	-	TGTGCCAGCAGCTTAAGACCAGGACACCTCCAAGAGACCCAGTACTTC	CASSLRPGHLQETQYF
-	TRBV3-1/TRBV3-2	TRBJ2-1	-	TGTGCCAGCAGCCTAAAAAAGGGAATGGGGGACACCTCCAATGAGCAGTTCTTC	CASSLKKGMGDTSNEQFF
TRBD1	TRBV11-3	TRBJ2-3	-	TGTGCCAGCAGCTGGGGACAGAGCACAGATACGCAGTATTTT	CASSWGQSTDTQYF